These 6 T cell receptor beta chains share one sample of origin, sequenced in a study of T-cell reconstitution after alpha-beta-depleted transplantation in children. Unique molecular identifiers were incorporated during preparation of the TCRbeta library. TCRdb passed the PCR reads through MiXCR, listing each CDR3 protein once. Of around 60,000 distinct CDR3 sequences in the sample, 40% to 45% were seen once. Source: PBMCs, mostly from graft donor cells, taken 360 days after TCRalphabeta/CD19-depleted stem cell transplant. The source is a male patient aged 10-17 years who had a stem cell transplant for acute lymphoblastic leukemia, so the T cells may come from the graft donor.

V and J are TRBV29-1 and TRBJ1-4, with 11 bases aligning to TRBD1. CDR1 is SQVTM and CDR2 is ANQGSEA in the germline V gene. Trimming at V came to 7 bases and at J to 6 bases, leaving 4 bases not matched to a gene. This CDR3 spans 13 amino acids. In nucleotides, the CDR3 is TGCAGCGCAGCGGGACAGGGGGATGAAAAACTGTTTTTT. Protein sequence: CSAAGQGDEKLFF.

CDR3 residues: CASSSGTAYEQFF. In DNA form, the CDR3 reads TGTGCCAGCAGCAGCGGGACTGCCTATGAGCAGTTCTTC. The chain carries TRBV3-1 and TRBJ2-1, with TRBD2 identical over 7 bases. V lost 5 bases to trimming and J lost 8 bases; unmatched junction nucleotides: 6. This CDR3 contains 13 residues. Germline values: CDR1 LGHDT, CDR2 YNNKEL (reference sequence).

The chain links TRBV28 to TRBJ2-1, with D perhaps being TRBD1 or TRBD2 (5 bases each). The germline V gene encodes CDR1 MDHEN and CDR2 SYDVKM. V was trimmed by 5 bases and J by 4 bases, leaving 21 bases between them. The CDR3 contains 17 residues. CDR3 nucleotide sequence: TGTGCCAGCAGTACAACTCGGGACCACTGGGTTTACAATGAGCAGTTCTTC. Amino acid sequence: CASSTTRDHWVYNEQFF.

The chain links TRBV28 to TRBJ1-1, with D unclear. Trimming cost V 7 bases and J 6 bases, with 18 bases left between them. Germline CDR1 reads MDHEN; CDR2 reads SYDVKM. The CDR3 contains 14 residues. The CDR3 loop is CASTTGVGWSEAFF. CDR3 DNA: TGTGCCAGCACCACCGGGGTGGGATGGTCTGAAGCTTTCTTT.

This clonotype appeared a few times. The CDR3 spells CSVEGTAKNIQYF. CDR3 nucleotide sequence: TGCAGCGTTGAAGGGACGGCCAAAAACATTCAGTACTTC. The chain recombines TRBV29-1 with TRBJ2-4; the D is unclear. This CDR3 comprises 13 residues. The germline V and J ends were trimmed by 1 base and 1 base, with 5 bases remaining between them. Germline V gene lookup returns CDR1 SQVTM and CDR2 ANQGSEA.

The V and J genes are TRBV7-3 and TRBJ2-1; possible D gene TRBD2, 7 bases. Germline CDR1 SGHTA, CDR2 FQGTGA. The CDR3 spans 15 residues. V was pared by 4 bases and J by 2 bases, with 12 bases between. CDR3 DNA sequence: TGTGCCAGCAGCTGGCGGGGGCCCCCCTACAATGAGCAGTTCTTC. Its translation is CASSWRGPPYNEQFF.